The clone carrying this TCR beta chain was seen a single time. These data are taken from a study of blood T cell repertoires in COVID-19. Study-level background: The analysed material was cDNA or gDNA that came from T cells, B-cell-depleted T cells, or PBMCs.

Under the authors' procedure: Estimation of nucleated cell counts was performed using reference gene primer amplification. Using immunoSEQ multiplex PCR, the repertoire was profiled, and TCRdb retains in-frame clones only, with some absent. The V and J calls and clone size come from that table; D and trimming were worked out from the DNA. In the table there are approximately 270,000 clones, 75% to 90% of which are singletons. Sequencing input: peripheral blood. The source of this sequence is a man aged 25-40 years with acute or convalescent COVID-19.

The CDR3 region is CASSLQGNEQFF. Written as DNA, the CDR3 is TGTGCCAGTAGTCTACAGGGGAATGAGCAGTTCTTC. This sequence joins TRBV19 and TRBJ2-1; the match to TRBD1 covers 7 bases. The CDR3 is 12 amino acids. The V gene's germline CDR1 is LNHDA and CDR2 SQIVND (reference sequence). With V trimmed by 5 bases and J by 7 bases, 2 bases remained unmatched. Filled out from reference TRBV19 and TRBJ2-1, the complete variable domain reads DGGITQSPKYLFRKEGQNVTLSCEQNLNHDAMYWYRQDPGQGLRLIYYSQIVNDFQKGDIAEGYSVSREKKESFPLTVTSAQKNPTAFYLCASSLQGNEQFFGPGTRLTVL.